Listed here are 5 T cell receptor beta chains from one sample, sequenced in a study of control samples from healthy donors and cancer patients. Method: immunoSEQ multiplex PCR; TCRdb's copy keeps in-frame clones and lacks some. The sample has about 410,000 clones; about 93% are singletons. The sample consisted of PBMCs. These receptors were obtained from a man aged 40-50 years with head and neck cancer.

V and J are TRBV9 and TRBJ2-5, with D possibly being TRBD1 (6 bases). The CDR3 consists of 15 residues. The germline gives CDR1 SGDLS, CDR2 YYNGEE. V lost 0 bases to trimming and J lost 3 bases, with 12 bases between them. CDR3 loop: CASSVVGQRKETQYF. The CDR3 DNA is TGTGCCAGCAGCGTAGTGGGACAACGGAAAGAGACCCAGTACTTC.

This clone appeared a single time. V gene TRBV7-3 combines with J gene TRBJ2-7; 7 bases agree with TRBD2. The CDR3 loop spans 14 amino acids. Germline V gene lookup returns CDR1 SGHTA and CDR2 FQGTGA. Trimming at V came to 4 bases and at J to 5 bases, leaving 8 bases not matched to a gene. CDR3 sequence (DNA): TGTGCCAGCAGCTCTGGACTAGAGATCGACGAGCAGTACTTC. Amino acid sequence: CASSSGLEIDEQYF.

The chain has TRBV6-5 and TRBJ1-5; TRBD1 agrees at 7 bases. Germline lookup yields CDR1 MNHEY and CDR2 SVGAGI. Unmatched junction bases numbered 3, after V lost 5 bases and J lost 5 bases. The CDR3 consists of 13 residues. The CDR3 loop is CASSPRGDQPQHF. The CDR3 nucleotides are TGTGCCAGCAGTCCCAGGGGGGATCAGCCCCAGCATTTT.

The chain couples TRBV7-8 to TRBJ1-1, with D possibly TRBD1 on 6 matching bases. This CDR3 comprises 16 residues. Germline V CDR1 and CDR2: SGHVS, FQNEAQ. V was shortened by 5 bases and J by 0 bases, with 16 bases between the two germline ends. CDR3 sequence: CASSQHQGTMNTEAFF. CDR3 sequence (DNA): TGTGCCAGCAGCCAGCACCAGGGGACCATGAACACTGAAGCTTTCTTT.

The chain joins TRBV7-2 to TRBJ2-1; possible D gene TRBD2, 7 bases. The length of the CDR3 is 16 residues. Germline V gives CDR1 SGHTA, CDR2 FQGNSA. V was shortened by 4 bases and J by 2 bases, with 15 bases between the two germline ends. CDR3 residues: CASSSLGGGPYNEQFF. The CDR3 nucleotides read TGTGCCAGCAGCTCCCTTGGGGGGGGGCCCTACAATGAGCAGTTCTTC.